This entry describes one T cell receptor (beta chain). The target antigen is unknown. The germline V gene encodes CDR1 LGHNA and CDR2 YNFKEQ. The V gene end was trimmed by 0 bases and the J gene end by 5 bases; junction bases not matched to a gene: 8. This CDR3 has 16 amino acids. The data belong to a study of cytomegalovirus exposure and HLA in healthy donors. Regarding the study as a whole: An analysis done earlier found most TCR beta V segments productive about 87% or about 30% of the time.

The PCR made use of 60 Vbeta and 13 Jbeta primers. The assay was immunoSEQ multiplex PCR, and TCRdb's table has in-frame clones only and misses some. In all, the sample yields 200,000 to 250,000 clones. The material sequenced was PBMCs. The chain recombines TRBV4-2 with TRBJ2-7; 9 bases map to TRBD2. The TCR was taken from a woman between 25 and 40 years old in good health and CMV-seropositive. The CDR3 is CASSQDFAGGRDEQYF. CDR3 coding DNA: TGTGCCAGCAGCCAAGATTTTGCGGGGGGGCGTGACGAGCAGTACTTC.